This T cell receptor (beta chain) was recorded in a study of T cells in women clearing cervical HPV infection. Study-level information: Case blood was drawn when the lesion was first found; control blood after infection became undetectable.

CDR1 and CDR2 from the germline V gene are LNHDA and SQIVND (reference sequence). The CDR3 consists of 16 residues. The method was immunoSEQ multiplex PCR; TCRdb's version includes in-frame clones alone and lacks a portion of them. The listing records about 16,000 clones. A word on this clone: A junction boundary mismatches the germline segment, possibly from a read error. The CDR3 extends 3 residues past the end of the read, so its final part is completed from the germline J gene. At the DNA level, this CDR3 is encoded by other sequences in the same sample as well.

This receptor was identified in a woman aged 18 to 75 with a cervical HPV16 infection that either progressed to CIN3+ or cleared (not recorded which). The chain couples TRBV19 to TRBJ1-3, with D possibly TRBD1 on 6 matching bases. Sample: blood buffy coat. The CDR3 sequence is CASSPRGHQTGNTIYF. CDR3 DNA, as far as it was read: TGTGCCAGTAGTCCAAGGGGACATCAGACTGGAAACACA.